This TCR beta chain originates from a study of cytomegalovirus exposure and HLA in healthy donors (dated by TCRdb to 2017 to 2019). Regarding the study in general: An earlier analysis of roughly 630 of the donors reported roughly 300 Gb of sequence data and 117 million unique TCR beta sequences from about 200 million T cells. About 300 gigabases of sequencing data and tens of millions of unique TCR sequences were included in an early release covering about 620 HLA-typed donors. Of the roughly 420 genotyped donors, approximately 80% were placed in the genetic ancestry cluster associated with self-reported Caucasian donors. The study aimed to test whether cataloging public T cell receptors could reveal signatures of past pathogen exposure. The T cell repertoires of 666 subjects were profiled by immunosequencing and related to cytomegalovirus serostatus. Besides the first cohort of about 730 subjects, a separate validation cohort made up of 120 different subjects was used. The study combined high-throughput TCR immunosequencing, statistical association of individual TCRs with disease status, and machine learning to predict cytomegalovirus infection status. To study patterns of TCR occurrence, a later analysis re-analyzed previously published TCR beta repertoires from several hundred donors and added high-resolution HLA genotyping. Rather than using new phenotypic data, the later analysis identified candidate immune exposures from TCR beta sequences and from how often those sequences occurred across donors. An earlier analysis of a few hundred of the donors applied high-throughput TCR beta sequencing to assess whether each TCR beta V gene segment acted as functional or pseudogenic. Donor age, sex, ethnicity and CMV serostatus were collected together with the repertoire data. Genome-wide SNP genotypes for about 65% of the roughly 670 donors were used in a later genetic analysis, which treated that subset as a discovery cohort. Every discovery cohort repertoire had been produced on one sequencing platform. Both class I and class II loci were covered by HLA typing, at four-digit resolution. Typing coverage varied by locus: about 629-640 donors for A, B, C, DRB1 and DQB1; more than 500 for DQA1; around 610 for DPA1; roughly 470 for DPB1. Four or five DR-DQ haplotypes were handled as single units for association and clustering because linkage in the cohort was strong. Across roughly 420 genotyped donors of the cohort, an average of approximately 220,000 unique TCR beta nucleotide sequences per donor were sequenced, and 15% to 20% of those sequences were non-productive. What the authors observed across the whole study: Three of the identified cytomegalovirus-associated TCR beta chains were confirmed in vitro to be specific for cytomegalovirus antigens. Presence/absence analyses assumed roughly uniform sequencing depth across donors, an assumption that may not hold. The authors suggested that the approach could potentially be generalized to other disease states and immunological phenotypes. In this cohort, only TCR beta chains were sequenced, and detectable features were limited by the absence of alpha or paired-chain data. Specific HLA alleles were associated with some 15,000 TCR beta sequences at a false discovery rate of 0.05 in a later analysis. An earlier analysis of 587 of the donors showed that most TCR beta V segments appeared in productive rearrangements either about 87% or about 30% of the time, which broadly matched IMGT annotations. Assigning TCR associations to individual alleles was difficult when HLA alleles, especially DR and DQ, strongly co-occurred. Because the 87-base-pair reads could not distinguish some IMGT-functional V segments, including TRBV6-2 and TRBV6-3, those segments were excluded. Most CMV-associated TCR beta chains appeared to be HLA-restricted in a later analysis, and the HLA associations seemed to be driven largely by CMV exposure. Linkage disequilibrium might explain the correlated functional status among segregating V segments, but an unknown experimental factor could not be ruled out. Most TCR sequences were observed very rarely across donors, whereas some public TCRs were present in many individuals. A further reported finding was that TCR beta sequences accurately predicted the HLA-A and HLA-B alleles for most subjects in the first cohort. Compared with the roughly 710-donor mean, donors in an Asian-associated ancestry cluster had fewer N-insertions in productive TCRs, according to a later genetic analysis. In a later genetic analysis, a missense DCLRE1C variant was associated with V-gene and J-gene trimming of TCR beta chains, and the association was replicated in an independent cohort. Compared with equally common non-associated chains, HLA-associated TCR beta chains in a later analysis were more clonally expanded and had lower generation probabilities. CMV serostatus was the only immune exposure information available for the cohort. In the study, about 150 TCR beta chains were listed as associated with cytomegalovirus. In both the original and validation cohorts, the classifier was reported to diagnose cytomegalovirus status with high specificity and sensitivity. A cluster of highly shared sequence variants was judged likely to be a technical artifact of the sequencing pipeline. According to a later analysis, TCR association rates differed among HLA loci, with DRB1 alleles showing the most associated TCRs and HLA-C alleles showing the fewest. Some 15 rarely observed V segments, including chromosome 9 orphons, were excluded from the earlier analysis of a few hundred of the donors because counts were too low. HLA typing was unavailable for some donors at each locus, so association tests used only the typed subset. According to a later analysis, parvovirus B19, influenza, CMV and Epstein-Barr virus appeared linked to several top co-occurrence clusters.

The cohort consisted of approximately 690 healthy bone marrow donors. Cohort members were all nominally healthy when sampled, although unrecorded immune exposures were likely present. The donor tested CMV seronegative and was one of the 352 seronegative cohort members. A peripheral blood sample was provided by each donor, and peripheral blood mononuclear cells were used for TCR beta sequencing. The Qiagen DNeasy Blood Extraction Kit was used to extract genomic DNA from the blood cell samples. The V end loses 4 bases and the J end loses 0 bases, and a stretch of 13 bases separates them. From the cysteine up to the phenylalanine, the CDR3 has a length of 15 residues. The entry retains the CDR3 DNA only, 45 bases that are in frame from base 1. In the germline V gene, CDR1 corresponds to SGHRS and CDR2 to YFSETQ. Comments on this clone: Its antigen specificity is not known. Per-base quality was not reported, and no clone a single base away is much larger than it.

Library method: the immunoSEQ multiplex PCR assay. For the multiplex PCR, a mixture combining 60 forward primers for TCR Vbeta segments and 13 reverse primers for TCR Jbeta segments was used. The CDR3 region of rearranged TCR beta genes was amplified from genomic DNA by a multiplex PCR assay. The amplified TCR beta libraries were sequenced on the Illumina HiSeq System as 87-base-pair reads. Concerning the study's data processing: Across the 600 to 700 repertoires, a later analysis counted 60 million to 90 million unique TCR beta chains, roughly 11 million of which were shared by at least two donors. To remove PCR and sequencing errors, raw reads were error-corrected and collapsed into unique sequences using a nearest-neighbor algorithm that merged closely related sequences. V, D and J gene segments were assigned by aligning CDR3 sequences to IMGT reference sequences. For a sequence to be retained, at least a six-nucleotide match to both a V gene segment and a J gene segment was required. A rearrangement counted as productive if the CDR3 had no stop codons and remained in frame with V and J, and every other rearrangement counted as non-productive. Following IMGT convention, CDR3 was defined as the stretch from the second conserved V-encoded cysteine up to the conserved J-encoded phenylalanine. In an earlier analysis of approximately 500 of the donors, sequences lacking an unambiguous match to a single V gene segment were excluded. In an earlier analysis of 587 of the donors, V segments were called functional above 56.7% productive rearrangements and were called segregating when the between-donor standard deviation exceeded 5%. A statistical classification framework was developed to diagnose cytomegalovirus status using the catalog of TCR beta chain sequences. V and J gene assignment, in a later analysis, came from comparing TCR nucleotide sequences with IMGT/GENE-DB human TR gene sequences. The TCRdist pipeline was used in a later analysis to assign CDR3 sequences and most-parsimonious VDJ recombination scenarios. In a later analysis, each TCR beta chain was defined by its CDR3 amino acid sequence together with its V-gene family, and reads lacking a unique V-gene family were excluded. In a later analysis, several hundred highly shared, low-generation-probability nucleotide sequences were removed to address suspected cross-contamination and a sequencing artifact. For each public chain, a later analysis derived a clonal expansion index from normalized ranks of inferred template counts within each repertoire. In a later analysis, generation probabilities were computed using a VDJ recombination model fitted to out-of-frame rearrangements, and the results were checked against IGoR. In a later analysis, hypergeometric tests were used to score TCR-TCR, TCR-HLA and TCR-CMV co-occurrence, with a repertoire-size bias correction applied to TCR pairs. To estimate false discovery rates, a later analysis permuted the HLA or CMV assignments 20 times. In a later analysis, co-occurring TCRs were grouped with DBSCAN, and TCRdist sequence similarity was added when clustering was performed within HLA-allele-positive subsets. For co-occurrence clustering, repertoires with fewer than 30,000 or more than 120,000 public chains were excluded, along with roughly 5 repertoires with anomalous nucleotide sharing. Drawn from immuneACCESS, this table holds only the in-frame rearrangements with V and J called that TCRdb kept. Clones are partly lost; checked studies trace under half to an unresolved V gene and leave the rest unexplained. V and J calls and clone size are given by that table; D and trimming were obtained from the DNA. This sample holds around 170,000 clones; 70% to 85% were observed only once. Roughly 1.5% of the sample goes to the ten largest clones.

This TCR was sampled from a young man in good health and CMV-seronegative. The material sequenced was PBMCs. The chain is assembled from TRBV5-1 and TRBJ1-2, with a weak D call of TRBD1 (5 bases match). In nucleotide form, the sequence is TGCGCCAGCAGCCAGGTTCAGGGTTCTAACTATGGCTACACCTTC. It translates to CASSQVQGSNYGYTF.